This T cell receptor beta chain originates from a study of OX40 agonist ivuxolimab in advanced cancers. Study in general: Past anti-PD-1, anti-PD-L1 or anti-CTLA-4 therapy was accepted, and 30% to 50% had received some. Partial responses were achieved by three patients: one hepatocellular carcinoma, two cutaneous melanoma.

Sequencing used immunoSEQ multiplex PCR; TCRdb keeps in-frame clones, though not all of them. The table includes about 49,000 clones, about 88% detected once. Study observations and caveats: Both CD4+ and CD8+ T cell populations in blood had undergone clonal expansion by week 6 at 0.1 to 3.0 mg/kg.

Deletions cut 5 bases from V and 2 bases from J, with 10 bases between. CDR1 and CDR2 (germline): MNHEY, SVGAGI. This CDR3 has 13 amino acids. This clone showed up just once. Antigen: not known. The chain employs TRBV6-5 and TRBJ2-7, with D possibly TRBD2 on 6 matching bases. The sample was CD4+ or CD8+ T cells sorted from blood, taken in a trial of the OX40 agonist ivuxolimab. The receptor was isolated from an adult with an advanced solid tumor such as melanoma, head and neck, liver or kidney cancer. The CDR3 sequence is CASSRDFTYEQYF. The CDR3 DNA sequence: TGTGCCAGCAGTCGGGACTTTACCTACGAGCAGTACTTC.